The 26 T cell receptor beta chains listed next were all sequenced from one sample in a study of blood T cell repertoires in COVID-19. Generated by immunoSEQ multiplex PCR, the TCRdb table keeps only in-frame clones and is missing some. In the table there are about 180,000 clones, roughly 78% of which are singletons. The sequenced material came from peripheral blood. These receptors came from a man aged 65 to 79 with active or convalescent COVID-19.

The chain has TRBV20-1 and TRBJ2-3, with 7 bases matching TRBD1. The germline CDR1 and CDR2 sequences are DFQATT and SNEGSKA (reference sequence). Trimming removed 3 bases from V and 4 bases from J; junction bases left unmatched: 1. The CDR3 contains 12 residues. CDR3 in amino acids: CSASQGADTQYF. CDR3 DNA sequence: TGCAGTGCTAGTCAGGGGGCAGATACGCAGTATTTT.

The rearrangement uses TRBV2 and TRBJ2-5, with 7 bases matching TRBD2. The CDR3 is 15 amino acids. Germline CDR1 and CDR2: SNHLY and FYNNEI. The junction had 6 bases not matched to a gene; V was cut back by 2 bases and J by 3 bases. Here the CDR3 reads CASSERGRAKETQYF. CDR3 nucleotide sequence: TGTGCCAGCAGTGAACGGGGGAGGGCCAAAGAGACCCAGTACTTC. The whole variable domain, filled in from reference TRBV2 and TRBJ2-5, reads EPEVTQTPSHQVTQMGQEVILRCVPISNHLYFYWYRQILGQKVEFLVSFYNNEISEKSEIFDDQFSVERPDGSNFTLKIRSTKLEDSAMYFCASSERGRAKETQYFGPGTRLLVL.

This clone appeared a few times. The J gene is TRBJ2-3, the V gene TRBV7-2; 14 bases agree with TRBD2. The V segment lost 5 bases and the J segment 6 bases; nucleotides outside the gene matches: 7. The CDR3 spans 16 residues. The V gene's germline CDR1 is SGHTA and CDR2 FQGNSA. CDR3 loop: CASSGGLAGGQDTQYF. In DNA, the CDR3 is TGTGCCAGCAGCGGTGGACTAGCGGGGGGCCAGGATACGCAGTATTTT.

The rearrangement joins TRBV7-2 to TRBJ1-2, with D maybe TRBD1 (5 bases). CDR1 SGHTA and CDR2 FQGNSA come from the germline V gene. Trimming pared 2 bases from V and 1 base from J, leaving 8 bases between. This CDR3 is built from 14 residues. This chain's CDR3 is CASSLQGDNYGYTF. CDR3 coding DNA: TGTGCCAGCAGCTTACAGGGCGATAACTATGGCTACACCTTC.

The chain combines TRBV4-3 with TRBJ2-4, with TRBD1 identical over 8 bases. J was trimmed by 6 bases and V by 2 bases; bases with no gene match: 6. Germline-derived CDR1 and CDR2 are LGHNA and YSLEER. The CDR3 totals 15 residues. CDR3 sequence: CASSQQGQGLNIQYF. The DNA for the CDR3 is TGCGCCAGCAGCCAACAAGGACAGGGTTTAAACATTCAGTACTTC.

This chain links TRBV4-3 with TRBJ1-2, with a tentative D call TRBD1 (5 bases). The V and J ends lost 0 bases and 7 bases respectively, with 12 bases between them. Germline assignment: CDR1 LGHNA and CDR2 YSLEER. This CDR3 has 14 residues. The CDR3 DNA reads TGCGCCAGCAGCCAAGATTCGGCGGGGCCTGGCTACACCTTC. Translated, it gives CASSQDSAGPGYTF.

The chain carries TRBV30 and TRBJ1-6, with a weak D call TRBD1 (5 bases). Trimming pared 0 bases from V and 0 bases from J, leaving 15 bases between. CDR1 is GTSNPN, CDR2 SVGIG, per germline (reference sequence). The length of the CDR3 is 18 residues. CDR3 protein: CAWSVQDTYYSYNSPLHF. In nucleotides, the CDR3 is TGTGCCTGGAGTGTACAGGACACTTACTACTCCTATAATTCACCCCTCCACTTT. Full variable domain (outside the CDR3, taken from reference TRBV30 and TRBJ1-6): SQTIHQWPATLVQPVGSPLSLECTVEGTSNPNLYWYRQAAGRGLQLLFYSVGIGQISSEVPQNLSASRPQDRQFILSSKKLLLSDSGFYLCAWSVQDTYYSYNSPLHFGNGTRLTVT.

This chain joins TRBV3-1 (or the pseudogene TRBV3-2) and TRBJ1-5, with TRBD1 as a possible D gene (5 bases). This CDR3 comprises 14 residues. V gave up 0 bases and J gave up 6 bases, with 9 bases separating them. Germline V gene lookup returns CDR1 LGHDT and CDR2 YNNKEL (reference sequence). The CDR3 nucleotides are TGTGCCAGCAGCCAAGAGTGGGGGGTTCAGCCCCAGCATTTT. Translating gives CASSQEWGVQPQHF.

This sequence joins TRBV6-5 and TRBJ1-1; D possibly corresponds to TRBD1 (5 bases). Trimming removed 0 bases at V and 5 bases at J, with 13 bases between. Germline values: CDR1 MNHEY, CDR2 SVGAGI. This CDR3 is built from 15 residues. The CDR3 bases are TGTGCCAGCAGTTACTCGGGGGGGTCGGAGACTGAAGCTTTCTTT. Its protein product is CASSYSGGSETEAFF.

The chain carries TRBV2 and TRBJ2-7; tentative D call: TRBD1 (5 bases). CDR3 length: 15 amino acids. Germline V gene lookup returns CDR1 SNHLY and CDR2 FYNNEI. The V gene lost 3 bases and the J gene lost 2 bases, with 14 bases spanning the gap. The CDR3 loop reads CASSEGQAKTYEQYF. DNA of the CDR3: TGTGCCAGCAGTGAGGGGCAGGCAAAAACCTACGAGCAGTACTTC. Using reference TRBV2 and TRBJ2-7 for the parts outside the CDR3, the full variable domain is EPEVTQTPSHQVTQMGQEVILRCVPISNHLYFYWYRQILGQKVEFLVSFYNNEISEKSEIFDDQFSVERPDGSNFTLKIRSTKLEDSAMYFCASSEGQAKTYEQYFGPGTRLTVT.

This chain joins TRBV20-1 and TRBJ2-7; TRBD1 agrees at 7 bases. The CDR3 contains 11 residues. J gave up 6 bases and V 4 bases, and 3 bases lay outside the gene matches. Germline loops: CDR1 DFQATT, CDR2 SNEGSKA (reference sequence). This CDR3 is CSATGDSEQYF. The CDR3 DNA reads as TGCAGTGCTACCGGGGACAGCGAGCAGTACTTC.

CDR3 residues: CASSGTGRPGYTF. DNA for the CDR3: TGTGCCAGCAGCGGGACAGGCCGTCCTGGCTACACCTTC. The chain employs TRBV2 and TRBJ1-2; the match to TRBD1 covers 8 bases. J was trimmed by 7 bases and V by 6 bases; bases with no gene match: 7. The CDR3 contains 13 residues. CDR1 is SNHLY and CDR2 is FYNNEI in the germline V gene.

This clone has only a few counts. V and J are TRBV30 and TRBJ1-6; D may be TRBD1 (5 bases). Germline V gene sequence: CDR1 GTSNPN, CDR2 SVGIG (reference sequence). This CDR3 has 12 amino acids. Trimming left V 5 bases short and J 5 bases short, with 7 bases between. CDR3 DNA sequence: TGTGCCTGGCGGGGGAATAATTCACCCCTCCACTTT. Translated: CAWRGNNSPLHF. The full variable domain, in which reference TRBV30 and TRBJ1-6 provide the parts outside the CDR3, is SQTIHQWPATLVQPVGSPLSLECTVEGTSNPNLYWYRQAAGRGLQLLFYSVGIGQISSEVPQNLSASRPQDRQFILSSKKLLLSDSGFYLCAWRGNNSPLHFGNGTRLTVT.

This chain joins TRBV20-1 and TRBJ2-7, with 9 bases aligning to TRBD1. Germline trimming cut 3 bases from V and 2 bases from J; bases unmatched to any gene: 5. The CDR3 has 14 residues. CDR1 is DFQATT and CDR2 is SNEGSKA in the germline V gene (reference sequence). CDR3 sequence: CSASTDRGPYEQYF. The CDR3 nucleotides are TGCAGTGCTAGTACGGACAGGGGCCCCTACGAGCAGTACTTC.

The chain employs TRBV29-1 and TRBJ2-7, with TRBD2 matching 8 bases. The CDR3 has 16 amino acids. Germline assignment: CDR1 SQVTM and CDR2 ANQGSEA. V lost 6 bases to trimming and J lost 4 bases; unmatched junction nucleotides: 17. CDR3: CSVQGSSGWSLYEQYF. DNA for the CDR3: TGCAGCGTCCAAGGGTCTAGCGGGTGGAGTCTTTACGAGCAGTACTTC.

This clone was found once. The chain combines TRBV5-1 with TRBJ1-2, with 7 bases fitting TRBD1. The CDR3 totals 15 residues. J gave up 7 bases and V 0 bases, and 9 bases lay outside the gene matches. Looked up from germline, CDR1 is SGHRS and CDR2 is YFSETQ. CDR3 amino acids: CASSLGSGGSSGYTF. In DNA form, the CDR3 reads TGCGCCAGCAGCTTGGGTTCAGGGGGTTCGTCTGGCTACACCTTC.

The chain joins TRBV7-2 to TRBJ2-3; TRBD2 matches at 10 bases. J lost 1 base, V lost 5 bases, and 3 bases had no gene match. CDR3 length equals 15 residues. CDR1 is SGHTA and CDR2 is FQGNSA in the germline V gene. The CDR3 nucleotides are TGTGCCAGCAGCACCACTAGCGGGGGCACAGATACGCAGTATTTT. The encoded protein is CASSTTSGGTDTQYF.

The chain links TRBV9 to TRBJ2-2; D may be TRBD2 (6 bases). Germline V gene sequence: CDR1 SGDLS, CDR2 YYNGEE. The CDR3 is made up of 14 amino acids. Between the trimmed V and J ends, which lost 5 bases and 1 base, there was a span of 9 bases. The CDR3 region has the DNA TGTGCCAGCAGATATAGCGGGAACACCGGGGAGCTGTTTTTT. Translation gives CASRYSGNTGELFF.

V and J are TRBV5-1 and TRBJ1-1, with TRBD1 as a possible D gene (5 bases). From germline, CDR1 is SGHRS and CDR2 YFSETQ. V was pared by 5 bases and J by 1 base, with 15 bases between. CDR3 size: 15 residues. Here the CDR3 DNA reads TGCGCCAGCAGACCCCGGGCGGGGGAGAACACTGAAGCTTTCTTT. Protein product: CASRPRAGENTEAFF.

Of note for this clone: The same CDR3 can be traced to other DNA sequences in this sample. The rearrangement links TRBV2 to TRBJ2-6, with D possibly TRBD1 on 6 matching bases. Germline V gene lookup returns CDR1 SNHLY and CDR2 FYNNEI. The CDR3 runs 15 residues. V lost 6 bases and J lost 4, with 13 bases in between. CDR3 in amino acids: CASSQQGAGANVLTF. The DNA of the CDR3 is TGTGCCAGCAGCCAACAGGGCGCCGGGGCCAACGTCCTGACTTTC.

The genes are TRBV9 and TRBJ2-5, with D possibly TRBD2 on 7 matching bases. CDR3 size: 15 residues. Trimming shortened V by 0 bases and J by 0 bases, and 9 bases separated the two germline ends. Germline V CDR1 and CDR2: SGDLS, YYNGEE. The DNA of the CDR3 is TGTGCCAGCAGCGTAGAGGGGGGGTACCAAGAGACCCAGTACTTC. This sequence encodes CASSVEGGYQETQYF.

CDR3 nucleotide sequence: TGTGCCAGCAGCTTATCCTTTCCCGGGATCTCTGGAAACACCATATATTTT. Its translation is CASSLSFPGISGNTIYF. V is TRBV7-2 and J is TRBJ1-3; the D is unclear. V lost 2 bases and J 0 bases, leaving 14 bases between the germline ends. The CDR3 is 17 amino acids. CDR1 SGHTA and CDR2 FQGNSA come from the germline V gene.

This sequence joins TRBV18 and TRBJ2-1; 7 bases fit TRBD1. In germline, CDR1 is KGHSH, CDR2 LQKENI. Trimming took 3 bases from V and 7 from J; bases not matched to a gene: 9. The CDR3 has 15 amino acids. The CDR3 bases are TGTGCCAGCTCACCCCGGCCAGACAGGGTTAATGAGCAGTTCTTC. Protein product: CASSPRPDRVNEQFF.

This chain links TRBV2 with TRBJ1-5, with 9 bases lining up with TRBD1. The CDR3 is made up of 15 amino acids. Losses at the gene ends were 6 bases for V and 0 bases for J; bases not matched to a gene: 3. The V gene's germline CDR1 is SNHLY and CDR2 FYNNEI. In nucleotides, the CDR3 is TGTGCCAGCAGCACACAGGGGGCTAGCAATCAGCCCCAGCATTTT. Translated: CASSTQGASNQPQHF. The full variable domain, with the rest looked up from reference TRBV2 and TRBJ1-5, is EPEVTQTPSHQVTQMGQEVILRCVPISNHLYFYWYRQILGQKVEFLVSFYNNEISEKSEIFDDQFSVERPDGSNFTLKIRSTKLEDSAMYFCASSTQGASNQPQHFGDGTRLSIL.

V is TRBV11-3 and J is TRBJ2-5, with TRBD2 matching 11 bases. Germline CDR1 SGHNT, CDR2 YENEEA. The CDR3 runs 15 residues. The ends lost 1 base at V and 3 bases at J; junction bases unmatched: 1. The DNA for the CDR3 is TGTGCCAGCAGCTTAGGACTAGCGGGGAAAGAGACCCAGTACTTC. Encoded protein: CASSLGLAGKETQYF.

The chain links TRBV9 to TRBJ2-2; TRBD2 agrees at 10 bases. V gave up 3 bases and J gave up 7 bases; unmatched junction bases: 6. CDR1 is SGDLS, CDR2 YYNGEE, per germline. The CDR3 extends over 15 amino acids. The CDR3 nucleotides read TGTGCCAGCAGCGCGGGGGGGACTAGCGACGGGGAGCTGTTTTTT. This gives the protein CASSAGGTSDGELFF.